This TCR beta chain was documented in a study of blood T cell repertoires in COVID-19. Overall study: The samples span acute and convalescent COVID-19 from the United States, Italy and Spain.

V shed 8 bases and J shed 4 bases, with 14 bases lying between them. This CDR3 contains 13 residues. The germline CDR1 and CDR2 sequences are SNHLY and FYNNEI. Method: immunoSEQ multiplex PCR; TCRdb's copy keeps in-frame clones and lacks some. The sample records roughly 330,000 clones, more than 75% being singletons. Ages ranged from about 18 to 89 years, with residence in about two dozen US areas. In assigning cohorts, the study relied on participant-reported clinical history. The chain employs TRBV2 and TRBJ2-5; no definite D call. Sequencing used PBMCs or T cells enriched from blood (not recorded which). The TCR sequence derives from a woman younger than 30 who had recovered from COVID-19. The CDR3 DNA reads TGTGCCAGCTACAGTCCCCCCCCAGAGACCCAGTACTTC. Translation: CASYSPPPETQYF.